Given below is one T cell receptor beta chain in context. Trimming cost V 5 bases and J 2 bases; bases outside gene matches: 5. Germline assignment: CDR1 DFQATT and CDR2 SNEGSKA (reference sequence). This CDR3 comprises 14 residues. The data were taken from a study of CD8+CD57+ T cells in acquired aplastic anemia. Genomic DNA, the template, was used for profiling of the TCR beta VDJ and CDR3. TCRdb processed the reads anew with MiXCR; each CDR3 protein has one entry. The data show under 350,000 distinct CDR3 sequences, with approximately 55% seen just once and 7% to 9% held by the top ten. J is TRBJ2-1 and V is TRBV20-1; TRBD2 matches 8 bases. The sequence was collected from a human donor with severe aplastic anemia or a healthy control (not recorded which). The material sequenced was sorted CD4+, CD8+, or CD8+CD57+ T cells (not recorded which) from PBMCs. The chain's CDR3 is CSAGGGRTYNEQFF. The DNA of the CDR3 is TGCAGTGCTGGGGGCGGGAGGACCTACAATGAGCAGTTCTTC.